The 24 T cell receptor beta chains listed next were all sequenced from one sample in a study of long-term antiretroviral therapy in people with HIV. The immunoSEQ assay was v3.0, run at survey level. Here immunoSEQ multiplex PCR was the method, and the copy in TCRdb shows in-frame clones only, minus some. The sample shows tens of thousands of clones, roughly 84% of them seen only once. The sequencing used unsorted PBMCs, collected 3 years after starting antiretroviral therapy. Receptors originate from a man aged 40-49 years with HIV.

V usage is TRBV27 and J usage is TRBJ1-6; D gene ambiguous. The germline V gene has CDR1 MNHEY and CDR2 SMNVEV (reference sequence). V was clipped by 2 bases and J by 0 bases, with 8 bases between them. The CDR3 has 16 residues. CDR3 sequence reads: CASSLITSSYNSPLHF. The CDR3 DNA is TGTGCCAGCAGTTTAATCACGAGCTCCTATAATTCACCCCTCCACTTT.

V is TRBV6-1 and J is TRBJ1-1; D is unclear. The ends were cut back, 3 bases at V and 1 base at J, with 12 bases in the middle. The CDR3 is made up of 15 amino acids. The V gene's germline CDR1 is MNHNS and CDR2 SASEGT. The CDR3 DNA reads as TGTGCCAGCAGTGACTATAGTACAAGGAACACTGAAGCTTTCTTT. It translates to CASSDYSTRNTEAFF.

The V call is TRBV5-5, the J call TRBJ2-5; 9 positions match TRBD2. Germline assignment: CDR1 SGHKS and CDR2 YYEKEE (reference sequence). The CDR3 length is 16 residues. J gave up 1 base and V 4 bases, and 8 bases lay outside the gene matches. The CDR3 DNA sequence: TGTGCCAGCAGCCTTACGCCGACTAGCGGCCAAGAGACCCAGTACTTC. This codes for CASSLTPTSGQETQYF.

V usage is TRBV15 and J usage is TRBJ1-2, with D possibly TRBD1 on 6 matching bases. The CDR3 extends over 13 amino acids. Germline V lookup: CDR1 LNHNV, CDR2 YYDKDF (reference sequence). Trimming shortened V by 0 bases and J by 8 bases, and 10 bases separated the two germline ends. The CDR3 protein is CATSRDKGEGYTF. CDR3 sequence (DNA): TGTGCCACCAGCAGAGATAAGGGGGAGGGCTACACCTTC. Full variable domain (remainder filled in from reference TRBV15 and TRBJ1-2): DAMVIQNPRYQVTQFGKPVTLSCSQTLNHNVMYWYQQKSSQAPKLLFHYYDKDFNNEADTPDNFQSRRPNTSFCFLDIRSPGLGDTAMYLCATSRDKGEGYTFGSGTRLTVV.

The rearrangement links TRBV13 to TRBJ2-1; 9 nucleotides match TRBD2. The J segment lost 9 bases and the V segment lost 4 bases, leaving 10 bases of the junction unmatched. CDR1 PRHDT and CDR2 FYEKMQ come from the germline V gene (reference sequence). The CDR3 runs to 15 residues. This CDR3 is CASSSQASGAGEQFF. CDR3 DNA: TGTGCCAGCAGCTCCCAGGCTAGCGGGGCGGGTGAGCAGTTCTTC.

The V gene is TRBV29-1, the J gene TRBJ1-2, with a weak D call TRBD1 (5 bases). Trimming shortened V by 0 bases and J by 6 bases, and 29 bases separated the two germline ends. The CDR3 runs to 19 residues. Looked up from germline, CDR1 is SQVTM and CDR2 is ANQGSEA. The chain's CDR3 is CSVEDWGSGGGVTFDGYTF. The DNA of the CDR3 is TGCAGCGTTGAAGATTGGGGGTCCGGGGGGGGAGTTACCTTCGATGGCTACACCTTC.

This rearrangement joins TRBV6-5 to TRBJ2-3, with 11 bases fitting TRBD1. This CDR3 is built from 13 residues. The germline CDR1 and CDR2 sequences are MNHEY and SVGAGI. V shed 8 bases and J 5 bases; nucleotides not matched to a gene: 3. The CDR3 reads CASGQGAGDTQYF. Written as DNA, the CDR3 is TGTGCCAGCGGACAGGGGGCGGGAGATACGCAGTATTTT.

This chain uses TRBV7-6 with TRBJ2-7; 7 positions match TRBD1. Unmatched junction bases numbered 10, after V lost 5 bases and J lost 6 bases. The CDR3 has 14 amino acids. CDR1 and CDR2 from the germline V gene are SGHVS and FNYEAQ. The CDR3 region has the DNA TGTGCCAGCAGCGCAACCTTTACAGGGGTCGAGCAGTACTTC. Protein product: CASSATFTGVEQYF.

J is TRBJ2-5 and V is TRBV9; no clear D. The CDR3 runs to 13 residues. Between the trimmed V and J ends, which lost 0 bases and 4 bases, there was a span of 7 bases. Germline assignment: CDR1 SGDLS and CDR2 YYNGEE. The CDR3 loop is CASSVVGVETQYF. DNA for the CDR3: TGTGCCAGCAGCGTAGTCGGAGTAGAGACCCAGTACTTC.

The gene calls are TRBV5-1 and TRBJ1-1; a weak D match, TRBD1 (5 bases). Per germline, CDR1 SGHRS and CDR2 YFSETQ. There are 15 residues in the CDR3. V lost 5 bases and J lost 0, with 14 bases in between. The CDR3 sequence: CASSFGTGMNTEAFF. The CDR3 DNA is TGCGCCAGCAGTTTCGGGACGGGAATGAACACTGAAGCTTTCTTT. Full variable domain (missing parts from reference TRBV5-1 and TRBJ1-1): KAGVTQTPRYLIKTRGQQVTLSCSPISGHRSVSWYQQTPGQGLQFLFEYFSETQRNKGNFPGRFSGRQFSNSRSEMNVSTLELGDSALYLCASSFGTGMNTEAFFGQGTRLTVV.

CDR3 amino acids: CASSERGGGSRDIQYF. CDR3 in DNA: TGCGCCAGCAGTGAGCGGGGGGGCGGGTCAAGGGACATTCAGTACTTC. The chain is built from TRBV10-2 and TRBJ2-4, with 8 bases lining up with TRBD2. The germline CDR1 and CDR2 sequences are WSHSY and SAAADI. Trimming cost V 2 bases and J 8 bases; bases outside gene matches: 11. The CDR3 is made up of 16 amino acids.

This rearrangement joins TRBV6-1 to TRBJ1-1, with 7 bases aligning to TRBD1. The germline V gene has CDR1 MNHNS and CDR2 SASEGT. With 5 bases clipped from V and 1 base from J, the junction kept 4 bases outside the gene matches. The CDR3 spans 14 residues. CDR3 sequence reads: CASSRGQWNTEAFF. In DNA, the CDR3 is TGTGCCAGCAGTCGGGGACAGTGGAACACTGAAGCTTTCTTT.

This chain uses TRBV7-9 with TRBJ2-7; D might be TRBD1 or TRBD2, each matching 7 bases. Trimming took off 1 base at V and 4 bases at J, with 20 bases between the two ends. The length of the CDR3 is 17 residues. Germline V gives CDR1 SEHNR, CDR2 FQNEAQ (reference sequence). CDR3 region: CASSLEGGAGGAYEQYF. DNA for the CDR3: TGTGCCAGCAGCTTAGAAGGGGGGGCAGGGGGAGCGTACGAGCAGTACTTC.

V usage is TRBV19 and J usage is TRBJ2-7; D might be TRBD1 or TRBD2, each matching 6 bases. Germline assignment: CDR1 LNHDA and CDR2 SQIVND (reference sequence). The CDR3 extends over 15 amino acids. Deletions cut 1 base from V and 0 bases from J, with 10 bases between. In nucleotides, the CDR3 is TGTGCCAGTAGTATAGTGAGGGGGGTCTCCTACGAGCAGTACTTC. Residues: CASSIVRGVSYEQYF.

CDR3 in DNA: TGTGCCAGTAGTATCGACGGGACAGGATGGGCACCCCTCCACTTT. It specifies CASSIDGTGWAPLHF. The rearrangement uses TRBV19 and TRBJ1-6, with 8 nucleotides matching TRBD1. Germline V gives CDR1 LNHDA, CDR2 SQIVND (reference sequence). The CDR3 covers 15 residues. V lost 3 bases and J lost 11; bases outside the gene matches: 9.

The chain combines TRBV7-9 with TRBJ2-6; D assignment may be TRBD1 or TRBD2 (6 bases each). Trimming took off 5 bases at V and 2 bases at J, with 7 bases between the two ends. CDR1 and CDR2 (germline): SEHNR, FQNEAQ (reference sequence). The CDR3 spans 14 residues. The CDR3 sequence is CASSRGPGANVLTF. The CDR3 nucleotides are TGTGCCAGCAGCCGGGGGCCTGGGGCCAACGTCCTGACTTTC.

The J gene is TRBJ2-5, the V gene TRBV27, with D unclear. Between the trimmed V and J ends, which lost 5 bases and 5 bases, there was a span of 12 bases. The CDR3 contains 13 residues. Germline V gene lookup returns CDR1 MNHEY and CDR2 SMNVEV (reference sequence). CDR3 sequence reads: CASSRVAWETQYF. CDR3 bases: TGTGCCAGCAGTAGAGTGGCTTGGGAGACCCAGTACTTC.

The chain joins TRBV30 to TRBJ2-1; possibly TRBD1 for D (6 bases). The length of the CDR3 is 13 residues. Germline V gene lookup returns CDR1 GTSNPN and CDR2 SVGIG (reference sequence). V gave up 2 bases and J gave up 4 bases, with 9 bases separating them. The CDR3 loop reads CAWSLTGYNEQFF. As DNA, the CDR3 is TGTGCCTGGAGTCTAACAGGGTACAATGAGCAGTTCTTC. Supplemented by reference TRBV30 and TRBJ2-1, the full variable domain reads SQTIHQWPATLVQPVGSPLSLECTVEGTSNPNLYWYRQAAGRGLQLLFYSVGIGQISSEVPQNLSASRPQDRQFILSSKKLLLSDSGFYLCAWSLTGYNEQFFGPGTRLTVL.

The chain recombines TRBV5-1 with TRBJ1-1; D not resolved. The CDR3 sequence is 14 residues long. Trimming cost V 1 base and J 2 bases, with 9 bases left between them. Germline CDR1 is SGHRS and CDR2 is YFSETQ. The CDR3 DNA sequence: TGCGCCAGCAGCTTGAGCAGTTCAAACACTGAAGCTTTCTTT. It specifies CASSLSSSNTEAFF.

V is TRBV19 and J is TRBJ1-2, with 8 bases that match TRBD1. Germline lookup yields CDR1 LNHDA and CDR2 SQIVND (reference sequence). This CDR3 is built from 15 residues. Trimming cost V 1 base and J 6 bases; bases outside gene matches: 7. Here the CDR3 reads CASSIGEQGADGYTF. The DNA of the CDR3 is TGTGCCAGTAGTATAGGGGAGCAGGGGGCAGATGGCTACACCTTC.

The V call is TRBV11-3, the J call TRBJ2-4; D tentatively reads TRBD1 or TRBD2 (5 bases each). The CDR3 spans 15 residues. V lost 1 base and J 4 bases, leaving 11 bases between the germline ends. Germline lookup yields CDR1 SGHNT and CDR2 YENEEA. The CDR3 nucleotides are TGTGCCAGCAGCTTAGGGGGCGGAGGTAAAAACATTCAGTACTTC. It yields the protein CASSLGGGGKNIQYF.

The V gene is TRBV4-2, the J gene TRBJ1-2, with a possible D match to TRBD1 (6 bases). The V end lost 1 base, the J end lost 8 bases, and 17 bases lay between the germline ends. The length of the CDR3 is 15 residues. CDR1 is LGHNA, CDR2 YNFKEQ, per germline. The CDR3 region is CASSQVAGGSTGYTF. The CDR3 bases are TGTGCCAGCAGCCAAGTGGCGGGGGGCTCCACCGGCTACACCTTC.

The CDR3 coding sequence is TGTGCCTGGAGCGAATTTAATGCTGAAGCTTTCTTT. Translating gives CAWSEFNAEAFF. The rearrangement links TRBV30 to TRBJ1-1; no reliable D call. The CDR3 runs to 12 residues. Deletions cut 3 bases from V and 6 bases from J, with 11 bases between. Germline CDR1 GTSNPN, CDR2 SVGIG (reference sequence). Drawing the rest from reference TRBV30 and TRBJ1-1, the complete variable domain is SQTIHQWPATLVQPVGSPLSLECTVEGTSNPNLYWYRQAAGRGLQLLFYSVGIGQISSEVPQNLSASRPQDRQFILSSKKLLLSDSGFYLCAWSEFNAEAFFGQGTRLTVV.

The genes are TRBV7-2 and TRBJ1-1; D is ambiguous. The CDR3 totals 15 residues. The V end lost 2 bases, the J end lost 1 base, and 11 bases lay between the germline ends. CDR1 is SGHTA, CDR2 FQGNSA, per germline. CDR3 residues: CASSLHGYQNTEAFF. The CDR3 DNA is TGTGCCAGCAGCTTACACGGGTATCAGAACACTGAAGCTTTCTTT. The full variable domain, completed using reference TRBV7-2 and TRBJ1-1, is GAGVSQSPSNKVTEKGKDVELRCDPISGHTALYWYRQSLGQGLEFLIYFQGNSAPDKSGLPSDRFSAERTGGSVSTLTIQRTQQEDSAVYLCASSLHGYQNTEAFFGQGTRLTVV.